These 22 T cell receptor beta chains were sequenced from one sample in a study of OX40 agonist ivuxolimab in advanced cancers. Only in-frame clones appear in the TCRdb table, and some are missing; sequencing was by immunoSEQ multiplex PCR. The sample carries around 60,000 clones, approximately 84% recorded once. The sample in question was CD4+ or CD8+ T cells sorted from blood, obtained in a trial of the OX40 agonist ivuxolimab. These receptors were obtained from an adult with an advanced solid tumor such as melanoma, head and neck, liver or kidney cancer.

This clone was observed a single time. The genes are TRBV2 and TRBJ2-5; D is perhaps TRBD1 (5 bases). The end of the DNA is better explained by TRBJ2-7, so the J call may be wrong. The CDR3 runs to 14 residues. In germline, CDR1 is SNHLY, CDR2 FYNNEI. The CDR3 coding sequence is TGTGCCAGCACAGACAGCTTACTCTCCTACGAGCAGTACTTC. Residues: CASTDSLLSYEQYF.

The gene calls are TRBV2 and TRBJ2-1, with 10 bases fitting TRBD2. J gave up 5 bases and V 7 bases, and 5 bases lay outside the gene matches. Germline V gene data show CDR1 as SNHLY and CDR2 as FYNNEI. This CDR3 is 14 amino acids long. In nucleotides, the CDR3 is TGTGCCAGCACCGGTAGCGGGAGGAACAATGAGCAGTTCTTC. This codes for CASTGSGRNNEQFF.

The chain links TRBV15 to TRBJ1-4, with 9 bases aligning to TRBD1. Looked up from germline, CDR1 is LNHNV and CDR2 is YYDKDF (reference sequence). The CDR3 runs 18 residues. Trimming at V came to 0 bases and at J to 8 bases, leaving 13 bases not matched to a gene. The CDR3 region is CATSRDSLNRGHGEKLFF. For the CDR3, the DNA is TGTGCCACCAGCAGAGATTCACTGAACAGGGGGCATGGAGAAAAACTGTTTTTT.

The chain employs TRBV6-5 and TRBJ2-1; 8 nucleotides line up with TRBD1. The CDR3 spans 12 residues. J gave up 9 bases and V 5 bases, and 3 bases lay outside the gene matches. Per the germline V gene, CDR1 is MNHEY and CDR2 is SVGAGI. CDR3 loop: CASSQTGGEQFF. The CDR3 DNA reads TGTGCCAGCAGTCAAACAGGGGGTGAGCAGTTCTTC.

This chain links TRBV18 with TRBJ2-5; D possibly uses TRBD1 or TRBD2 (6 bases each). From germline, CDR1 is KGHSH and CDR2 LQKENI. This CDR3 comprises 15 residues. V shed 1 base and J shed 4 bases, with 13 bases lying between them. The CDR3, as DNA: TGTGCCAGCTCACCACGGGTAGGGGGAGGAGAGACCCAGTACTTC. It translates to CASSPRVGGGETQYF.

The gene calls are TRBV7-6 and TRBJ1-1; D is unclear. V was shortened by 5 bases and J by 1 base, with 11 bases between the two germline ends. The V gene's germline CDR1 is SGHVS and CDR2 FNYEAQ. The CDR3 covers 14 residues. The chain's CDR3 is CASSPGVENTEAFF. The DNA of the CDR3 is TGTGCCAGCAGCCCCGGGGTTGAGAACACTGAAGCTTTCTTT.

This chain links TRBV5-1 with TRBJ2-1; no clear D gene. Germline CDR1 and CDR2: SGHRS and YFSETQ. The germline V and J ends were trimmed by 5 bases and 9 bases, with 9 bases remaining between them. The CDR3 covers 11 residues. The DNA for the CDR3 is TGCGCCAGCAGAGATCTAGTTGAGCAGTTCTTC. Translating it yields CASRDLVEQFF.

This chain uses TRBV27 with TRBJ2-1, with 9 bases identical to TRBD2. V lost 6 bases to trimming and J lost 10 bases; unmatched junction nucleotides: 7. This CDR3 comprises 13 residues. Germline CDR1 and CDR2: MNHEY and SMNVEV (reference sequence). CDR3 protein: CASSPGLAREQFF. DNA of the CDR3: TGTGCCAGCAGCCCGGGACTAGCCAGGGAGCAGTTCTTC.

The gene calls are TRBV7-7 and TRBJ2-3; the match to TRBD2 covers 15 bases. The CDR3 sequence is 15 residues long. The junction had 3 bases not matched to a gene; V was cut back by 5 bases and J by 6 bases. The germline V gene has CDR1 SSHAT and CDR2 FNYEAQ (reference sequence). CDR3 protein: CASSLGTSGGDTQYF. In DNA, the CDR3 is TGTGCCAGCAGCCTTGGGACTAGCGGGGGGGATACGCAGTATTTT.

The chain uses TRBV5-1 and TRBJ2-5; 7 positions match TRBD1. The CDR3 consists of 16 residues. The germline V gene encodes CDR1 SGHRS and CDR2 YFSETQ. The V segment lost 6 bases and the J segment 3 bases; nucleotides outside the gene matches: 14. CDR3 residues: CASTKWTGTREETQYF. For the CDR3, the DNA is TGCGCCAGCACCAAATGGACAGGAACTCGGGAAGAGACCCAGTACTTC.

The chain links TRBV19 to TRBJ2-2; 8 bases agree with TRBD1. This CDR3 has 15 amino acids. J was trimmed by 6 bases and V by 0 bases; bases with no gene match: 3. CDR1 and CDR2 (germline): LNHDA, SQIVND (reference sequence). The CDR3 DNA follows: TGTGCCAGTAGTATAGAGACAGGGGCTCCCGGGGAGCTGTTTTTT. As protein: CASSIETGAPGELFF.

V is TRBV9 and J is TRBJ2-1, with unresolved D. CDR1 and CDR2 from the germline V gene are SGDLS and YYNGEE. This CDR3 has 15 residues. V lost 0 bases and J lost 1, with 8 bases in between. The CDR3 nucleotides are TGTGCCAGCAGCGTAGATGGGGATTCCTACAATGAGCAGTTCTTC. It codes for CASSVDGDSYNEQFF. The whole variable domain, filled in from reference TRBV9 and TRBJ2-1, reads DSGVTQTPKHLITATGQRVTLRCSPRSGDLSVYWYQQSLDQGLQFLIQYYNGEERAKGNILERFSAQQFPDLHSELNLSSLELGDSALYFCASSVDGDSYNEQFFGPGTRLTVL.

The chain recombines TRBV5-1 with TRBJ1-2; TRBD1 matches at 8 bases. After removal of 3 bases from V and 0 bases from J, the junction contained 4 bases not matched to a gene. The CDR3 covers 15 residues. Germline lookup yields CDR1 SGHRS and CDR2 YFSETQ. The CDR3 region has the DNA TGCGCCAGCAGCTGGACGGGACAGGCTAACTATGGCTACACCTTC. Protein: CASSWTGQANYGYTF. The variable domain in full, completed from reference TRBV5-1 and TRBJ1-2, reads KAGVTQTPRYLIKTRGQQVTLSCSPISGHRSVSWYQQTPGQGLQFLFEYFSETQRNKGNFPGRFSGRQFSNSRSEMNVSTLELGDSALYLCASSWTGQANYGYTFGSGTRLTVV.

This chain connects TRBV6-1 to TRBJ1-1; 8 nucleotides match TRBD1. The CDR3 sequence is 16 residues long. Germline V CDR1 and CDR2: MNHNS, SASEGT. The trim removed 4 bases at V and 0 bases at J, leaving 7 bases unmatched. DNA of the CDR3: TGTGCCAGCAGTGGAATCAGGGGGCCCATGAACACTGAAGCTTTCTTT. Translation: CASSGIRGPMNTEAFF.

The V gene is TRBV7-2, the J gene TRBJ2-5; 7 bases align to TRBD1. This CDR3 contains 13 residues. The ends lost 5 bases at V and 5 bases at J; junction bases unmatched: 5. The germline gives CDR1 SGHTA, CDR2 FQGNSA. The CDR3 region is CASSIGGRETQYF. The CDR3 DNA reads TGTGCCAGCAGCATAGGGGGCCGGGAGACCCAGTACTTC.

J is TRBJ1-5 and V is TRBV28, with 7 bases that match TRBD1. The junction had 9 bases not matched to a gene; V was cut back by 7 bases and J by 3 bases. Germline CDR1 and CDR2: MDHEN and SYDVKM. The CDR3 loop spans 15 amino acids. In nucleotides, the CDR3 is TGTGCCAGCACCCCGCCGGACAGGATCAATCAGCCCCAGCATTTT. It codes for CASTPPDRINQPQHF.

This clone was counted between two and nine times. This chain connects TRBV11-2 to TRBJ1-1; D uncertain. Between the trimmed V and J ends, which lost 1 base and 5 bases, there was a span of 8 bases. CDR1 and CDR2 (germline): SGHAT, FQNNGV. This CDR3 region has 13 residues. CDR3 coding DNA: TGTGCCAGCAGCTTAGTACAGATTACTGAAGCTTTCTTT. Residues: CASSLVQITEAFF.

This clone has only a few counts. V usage is TRBV30 and J usage is TRBJ1-1; D unresolved. Deletions cut 4 bases from V and 4 bases from J, with 13 bases between. This CDR3 spans 13 amino acids. Germline loops: CDR1 GTSNPN, CDR2 SVGIG (reference sequence). CDR3 sequence: CAWNGVSTTEAFF. The CDR3 DNA reads TGTGCCTGGAACGGGGTCTCGACCACTGAAGCTTTCTTT.

The V call is TRBV7-3, the J call TRBJ1-5; 10 bases fit TRBD1. The CDR3 contains 15 residues. V shed 4 bases and J 7 bases; nucleotides not matched to a gene: 7. Germline CDR1 is SGHTA and CDR2 is FQGTGA. The CDR3 bases are TGTGCCAGCAGCTCAGGGACAGGGGACGGACAGCCCCAGCATTTT. Protein: CASSSGTGDGQPQHF.

This chain connects TRBV5-5 to TRBJ2-7; D assignment may be TRBD1 or TRBD2 (5 bases each). Germline V gene data show CDR1 as SGHKS and CDR2 as YYEKEE (reference sequence). V lost 4 bases, J lost 3 bases, and 14 bases lay in between. The CDR3 covers 14 residues. DNA for the CDR3: TGTGCCAGCAGCCGGACGGGACCAAACTACGAGCAGTACTTC. It translates to CASSRTGPNYEQYF.

This chain joins TRBV18 and TRBJ2-5; 7 bases are a match to TRBD2. The length of the CDR3 is 15 residues. Germline lookup yields CDR1 KGHSH and CDR2 LQKENI. V lost 3 bases, J lost 5 bases, and 9 bases stayed unmatched. CDR3 nucleotide sequence: TGTGCCAGCTCACCCCCTACGTCGGGGGGTGAGACCCAGTACTTC. Translating gives CASSPPTSGGETQYF.

This chain connects TRBV4-2 to TRBJ2-7; 7 bases fit TRBD1. V was clipped by 4 bases and J by 2 bases; unmatched bases: 8. CDR1 LGHNA and CDR2 YNFKEQ come from the germline V gene. The CDR3 has 15 amino acids. The CDR3 loop reads CASSLHPGQTYEQYF. CDR3 DNA sequence: TGTGCCAGCAGCCTACATCCGGGACAGACCTACGAGCAGTACTTC.